This T cell receptor (beta chain) appears in the sequencing data of a study of T cells in narcolepsy. The table came from immunoSEQ multiplex PCR; TCRdb's copy has only in-frame clones and leaves some out. The data hold fewer than 35,000 clones, with about 81% observed a single time. The receptor's source is a human donor with narcolepsy. The sample consisted of CD45RA- memory CD4+ T cells from PBMCs.

CDR3 nucleotides: TGTGCCAGCAGCCCGGGGACCTTGATATCCTCTGGGGCCAACGTCCTGACTTTC. This encodes CASSPGTLISSGANVLTF. The genes are TRBV5-4 and TRBJ2-6; D possibly matches TRBD1 or TRBD2 (5 bases each). The CDR3 is 18 residues long. V gave up 4 bases and J gave up 0 bases, with 17 bases separating them. The germline V gene encodes CDR1 SGHNT and CDR2 YYREEE (reference sequence). The full variable domain, completed using reference TRBV5-4 and TRBJ2-6, is ETGVTQSPTHLIKTRGQQVTLRCSSQSGHNTVSWYQQALGQGPQFIFQYYREEENGRGNFPPRFSGLQFPNYSSELNVNALELDDSALYLCASSPGTLISSGANVLTFGAGSRLTVL.